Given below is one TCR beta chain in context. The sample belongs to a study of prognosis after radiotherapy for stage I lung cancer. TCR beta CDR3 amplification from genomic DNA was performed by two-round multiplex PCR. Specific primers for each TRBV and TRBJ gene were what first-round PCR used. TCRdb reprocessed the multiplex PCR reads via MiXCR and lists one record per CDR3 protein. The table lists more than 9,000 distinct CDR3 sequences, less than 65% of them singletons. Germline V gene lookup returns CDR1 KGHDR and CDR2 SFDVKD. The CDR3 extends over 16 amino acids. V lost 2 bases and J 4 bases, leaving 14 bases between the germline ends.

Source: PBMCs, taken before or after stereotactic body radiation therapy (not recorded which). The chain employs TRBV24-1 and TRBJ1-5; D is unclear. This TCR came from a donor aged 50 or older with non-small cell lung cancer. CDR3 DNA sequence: TGTGCCACCAGTGATTCTCGGACCCCACTTAATCAGCCCCAGCATTTT. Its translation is CATSDSRTPLNQPQHF.